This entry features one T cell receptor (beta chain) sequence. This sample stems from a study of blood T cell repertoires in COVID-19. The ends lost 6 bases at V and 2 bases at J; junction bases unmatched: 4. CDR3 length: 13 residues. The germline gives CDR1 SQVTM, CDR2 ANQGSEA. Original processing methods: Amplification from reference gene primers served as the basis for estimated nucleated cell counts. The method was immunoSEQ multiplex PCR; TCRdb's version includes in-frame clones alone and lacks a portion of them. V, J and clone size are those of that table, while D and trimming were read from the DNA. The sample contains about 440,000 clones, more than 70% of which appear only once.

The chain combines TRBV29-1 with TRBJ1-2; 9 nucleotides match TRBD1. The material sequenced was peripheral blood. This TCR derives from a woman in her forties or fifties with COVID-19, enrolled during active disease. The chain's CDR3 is CSVKDRGNYGYTF. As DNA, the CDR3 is TGCAGCGTCAAAGACAGGGGGAACTATGGCTACACCTTC.